This T cell receptor (beta chain) was identified in a study of cytomegalovirus exposure and HLA in healthy donors. Turning to the study itself: Genetic ancestry analysis placed around 76% of the 300 to 500 donors that were genotyped in the Caucasian-associated cluster.

Study-wide findings and caveats: Earlier findings revealed that most TCR beta V segments proved productive either about 87% or about 30% of the time. Reports state that TCR beta sequences accurately predicted most subjects' HLA-A and HLA-B alleles. Reports indicated that the classifier achieved high specificity and sensitivity in diagnosing cytomegalovirus status.

This clone turned up a few times. Its antigen is not known. Both 60 Vbeta primers and 13 Jbeta primers went into the PCR. Assay used: immunoSEQ multiplex PCR; TCRdb lists only in-frame clones, some missing. The table records more than 110,000 clones, roughly 10% of them present only once. CDR1 and CDR2 (germline): SGDLS, YYNGEE. J gave up 0 bases and V 5 bases, and 4 bases lay outside the gene matches. This CDR3 has 15 amino acids. The gene calls are TRBV9 and TRBJ2-7, with 11 bases lining up with TRBD2. The sample comprised PBMCs. The source of this sequence is a man between 45 and 60 years old in good health and CMV-seronegative. The DNA for the CDR3 is TGTGCCAGCAGTCTAGCGGGAGGCCTCTCCTACGAGCAGTACTTC. It specifies CASSLAGGLSYEQYF.